This T cell receptor beta chain is from a study of response to subunit inactivated influenza vaccine. The ends were cut back, 2 bases at V and 4 bases at J, with 8 bases in the middle. This CDR3 region has 14 residues. TCRdb reprocessed the RT-PCR reads via MiXCR and lists one record per CDR3 protein. The sample lists fewer than 800,000 distinct CDR3 sequences; 15% to 19% were seen once. This clonotype was recorded at least ten times. The receptor was isolated from a man in his fifties or sixties who received an inactivated influenza vaccine. The rearrangement links TRBV12-3 or TRBV12-4 to TRBJ1-4; the D is unclear. The starting material was PBMCs from blood, obtained approximately 13 days after vaccination. The CDR3: CASSLWADNEKLFF. The DNA for the CDR3 is TGTGCCAGCAGTTTATGGGCAGATAATGAAAAACTGTTTTTT.